This TCR beta chain was identified during a study of technical replicates of blood from several donors. Sequenced by immunoSEQ multiplex PCR; TCRdb stores in-frame clones only, minus some. This table has 45,000 to 60,000 clones, approximately 94% appearing once. Germline CDR1 SGDLS, CDR2 YYNGEE. The CDR3 extends over 13 amino acids. Trimming took off 3 bases at V and 2 bases at J, with 5 bases between the two ends. V is TRBV9 and J is TRBJ2-2; D remains ambiguous. The TCR sequence derives from a human donor in good health. Some clones in this sample may be carry-over from other donors' samples. The source material was PBMCs. The CDR3 region is CASSGPNTGELFF. CDR3 nucleotides: TGTGCCAGCAGCGGGCCAAACACCGGGGAGCTGTTTTTT.